This TCR beta chain stems from a study of post-analysis software for immune sequencing data. The CDR3 loop spans 11 amino acids. Trimming took 7 bases from V and 6 from J, leaving 10 bases between them. Germline V gives CDR1 SQVTM, CDR2 ANQGSEA. This clonotype occurred many times. Antigen specificity is unknown. Libraries were made from TCR beta cDNA, and they carried unique molecular identifiers. It was from roughly 1 to 10 million T cells that about half a million cDNA molecules came. TCRdb re-called the PCR reads with MiXCR, one entry per CDR3 protein. The table lists roughly 150,000 distinct CDR3 sequences, approximately 35% of them singletons, with approximately 30% in the top ten. Regarding the study as a whole: The authors found that F measure strongly co-clustered same-batch samples. In patients, TRBV5-6, TRBV5-1 and TRBV20-1 belonged to about five TRBV segments found more frequently than in controls. Relative to controls, patients with multiple sclerosis showed significantly lower normalized Chao1 diversity.

The specimen comprised blood, sampled after autologous hematopoietic stem cell transplantation. The origin of this receptor is a girl between 5 and 17 years old with multiple sclerosis. The chain recombines TRBV29-1 with TRBJ2-1; no clear D. The CDR3 loop reads CSAAPTNEQFF. CDR3 coding DNA: TGCAGCGCCGCCCCCACCAATGAGCAGTTCTTC.